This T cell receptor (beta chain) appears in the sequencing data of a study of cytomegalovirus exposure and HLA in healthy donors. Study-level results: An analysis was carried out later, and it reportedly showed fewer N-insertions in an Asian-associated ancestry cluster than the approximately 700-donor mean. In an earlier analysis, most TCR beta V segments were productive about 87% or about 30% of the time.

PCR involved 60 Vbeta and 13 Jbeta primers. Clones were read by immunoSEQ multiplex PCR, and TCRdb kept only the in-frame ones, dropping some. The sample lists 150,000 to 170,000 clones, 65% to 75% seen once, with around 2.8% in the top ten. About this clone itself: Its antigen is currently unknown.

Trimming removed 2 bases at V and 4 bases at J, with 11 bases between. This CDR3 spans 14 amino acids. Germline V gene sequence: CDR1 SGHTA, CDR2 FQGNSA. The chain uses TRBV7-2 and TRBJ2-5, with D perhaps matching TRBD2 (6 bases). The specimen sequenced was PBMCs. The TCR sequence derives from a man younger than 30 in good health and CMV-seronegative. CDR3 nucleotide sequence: TGTGCCAGCAGCTTATTTAGGGGAGGAGAGACCCAGTACTTC. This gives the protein CASSLFRGGETQYF.